This TCR beta chain was sequenced during a study of regulatory T cells in long-lasting Graves disease. Findings of the study overall: Patients whose Graves' disease persisted exhibited lower TCR diversity than those newly diagnosed. Favoring TRBV28, TRBJ1-2 and TRBJ2-5 was a feature seen in persistent disease.

Time point in this sample: persistent/refractory GD, antithyroid drugs over 5 years with positive TRAb. RNA from PBMCs was the source of the TCR library. Roughly 10 milliliters of peripheral blood were drawn into EDTA tubes. About this clonotype: Its specificity is not known.

The CDR3 is made up of 15 amino acids. CDR1 and CDR2 (germline): DFQATT, SNEGSKA (reference sequence). Trimming cost V 3 bases and J 1 base, with 15 bases left between them. Through Arm-PCR of CDR3 regions and iRepertoire HTBI primers, TCR beta libraries were built. TCRdb re-analysed the multiplex PCR reads in MiXCR, keeping a single row per CDR3 protein. This sample has almost 350,000 distinct CDR3 sequences, with around 20% found just once. The sequencing used peripheral blood mononuclear cells (PBMCs), collected when the disease was refractory, from a patient treated with antithyroid drugs. The TCR was taken from a female donor with Graves disease. The chain carries TRBV20-1 and TRBJ2-5; either TRBD1 or TRBD2 may fit D (6 bases each). The CDR3 region has the DNA TGCAGTGCTAGGTCGGCAGGGGAGGTCCAAGAGACCCAGTACTTC. As protein: CSARSAGEVQETQYF.